One sample yielded the 13 T cell receptor beta chains listed below, sequenced in a study. One entry per CDR3 protein, called by TCRdb with MiXCR from the RT-PCR reads. Of hundreds of thousands of distinct CDR3 sequences listed, 14% are singletons. Sequencing was done on a sample of memory CD4+ T cells from blood. The receptors come from a female donor in good health, serving as a healthy control.

This clonotype was recorded at least ten times. This chain links TRBV6-2 or TRBV6-3 with TRBJ2-3; 12 bases line up with TRBD2. The V gene end was trimmed by 5 bases and the J gene end by 6 bases; junction bases not matched to a gene: 12. The CDR3 has 17 residues. Per the germline V gene, CDR1 is MNHEY and CDR2 is SVGEGT. CDR3 sequence reads: CASSQTKGTSGRDTQYF. The CDR3 coding sequence is TGTGCCAGCAGTCAAACGAAAGGGACTAGCGGGCGGGATACGCAGTATTTT.

This clonotype was counted only a few times. The chain has TRBV7-9 and TRBJ2-7; possibly TRBD2 for D (6 bases). Trimming pared 1 base from V and 3 bases from J, leaving 19 bases between. Germline V CDR1 and CDR2: SEHNR, FQNEAQ (reference sequence). The CDR3 is made up of 17 amino acids. CDR3 nucleotides: TGTGCCAGCAGCTTAGGGGATTTCCGGGACTCCGTCTACGAGCAGTACTTC. Translation gives CASSLGDFRDSVYEQYF. Full variable domain (missing parts from reference TRBV7-9 and TRBJ2-7): DTGVSQNPRHKITKRGQNVTFRCDPISEHNRLYWYRQTLGQGPEFLTYFQNEAQLEKSRLLSDRFSAERPKGSFSTLEIQRTEQGDSAMYLCASSLGDFRDSVYEQYFGPGTRLTVT.

CDR3 sequence reads: CASSLGRGGNTYEQYF. As DNA, the CDR3 is TGTGCCAGCAGCTTAGGGAGGGGGGGAAACACCTACGAGCAGTACTTC. This chain joins TRBV7-9 and TRBJ2-7; D may be TRBD2 (7 bases). Germline V gene data show CDR1 as SEHNR and CDR2 as FQNEAQ (reference sequence). The V end was cut by 1 base, the J end by 2 bases, with 15 bases between. The CDR3 loop spans 16 amino acids.

This clonotype was detected ten times or more. The chain is built from TRBV5-1 and TRBJ2-5; a weak D match, TRBD1 (6 bases). Trimming removed 5 bases from V and 0 bases from J, with 11 bases in between. Germline V gives CDR1 SGHRS, CDR2 YFSETQ. The CDR3 covers 14 residues. This CDR3 reads CASRARTDQETQYF. CDR3 in DNA: TGCGCCAGCAGAGCCCGGACAGACCAAGAGACCCAGTACTTC.

The chain links TRBV10-3 to TRBJ2-7; D assignment may be TRBD1 or TRBD2 (5 bases each). Trimming took off 6 bases at V and 4 bases at J, with 16 bases between the two ends. The germline gives CDR1 ENHRY, CDR2 SYGVKD. The CDR3 consists of 14 residues. The CDR3 here is CAISTGAQRYEQYF. The CDR3 DNA follows: TGTGCCATCAGCACCGGGGCCCAGAGGTACGAGCAGTACTTC.

The table lists this clonotype with a few counts. The gene calls are TRBV29-1 and TRBJ2-2, with D uncertain. CDR3 length: 12 residues. V shed 5 bases and J shed 7 bases, with 11 bases lying between them. Germline CDR1 SQVTM, CDR2 ANQGSEA. The CDR3 reads CSVPRVNGELFF. The CDR3 DNA is TGCAGCGTTCCTAGGGTAAACGGGGAGCTGTTTTTT.

This clonotype has a single count. V gene TRBV5-1 combines with J gene TRBJ2-7; 7 bases fit TRBD2. Germline V lookup: CDR1 SGHRS, CDR2 YFSETQ. V was clipped by 4 bases and J by 2 bases; unmatched bases: 12. The CDR3 length is 16 residues. CDR3 coding DNA: TGCGCCAGCAGCCCTTTTAAGGCTAGCGGAGCCTACGAGCAGTACTTC. Its translation: CASSPFKASGAYEQYF.

The chain links TRBV7-3 to TRBJ2-3; 9 nucleotides line up with TRBD2. Looked up from germline, CDR1 is SGHTA and CDR2 is FQGTGA. The CDR3 loop spans 16 amino acids. V shed 5 bases and J 4 bases; nucleotides not matched to a gene: 10. CDR3 nucleotides: TGTGCCAGCAGCCCTTCTAGCGGGAATGGAGCAGATACGCAGTATTTT. Translation: CASSPSSGNGADTQYF.

This clonotype was seen a few times. V usage is TRBV4-3 and J usage is TRBJ2-3, with D possibly TRBD1 on 7 matching bases. Per germline, CDR1 LGHNA and CDR2 YSLEER. The CDR3 loop spans 19 amino acids. Trimming pared 0 bases from V and 3 bases from J, leaving 22 bases between. CDR3 residues: CASSQDWAGRGGETDTQYF. The CDR3 DNA reads TGCGCCAGCAGCCAAGATTGGGCGGGAAGAGGGGGCGAAACAGATACGCAGTATTTT.

This clonotype came up many times. The rearrangement links TRBV20-1 to TRBJ2-3; 7 bases are shared with TRBD2. With V trimmed by 5 bases and J by 9 bases, 5 bases remained unmatched. The CDR3 consists of 11 residues. From germline, CDR1 is DFQATT and CDR2 SNEGSKA (reference sequence). The CDR3, as DNA: TGCAGTGCTCCCACTAGCGTAACGCAGTATTTT. This sequence encodes CSAPTSVTQYF.

This clonotype showed up many times. The chain combines TRBV6-4 with TRBJ2-1, with 11 nucleotides matching TRBD2. After removal of 4 bases from V and 9 bases from J, the junction contained 17 bases not matched to a gene. Germline assignment: CDR1 MRHNA and CDR2 SNTAGT. The CDR3 length is 18 residues. The CDR3 here is CASSGGTSGPGRVTEQFF. In DNA, the CDR3 is TGTGCCAGCAGTGGAGGGACTAGCGGTCCCGGGAGGGTGACTGAGCAGTTCTTC.

The chain links TRBV15 to TRBJ1-4, with TRBD1 identical over 9 bases. Germline loops: CDR1 LNHNV, CDR2 YYDKDF (reference sequence). CDR3 length: 16 residues. V lost 0 bases to trimming and J lost 7 bases; unmatched junction nucleotides: 6. In nucleotides, the CDR3 is TGTGCCACCAGCAGAGACAAACAGGGGGCGAGTGAAAAACTGTTTTTT. This encodes CATSRDKQGASEKLFF.

This clonotype was recorded many times. The chain combines TRBV4-2 with TRBJ2-5; 7 nucleotides align to TRBD2. The trim removed 4 bases at V and 4 bases at J, leaving 6 bases unmatched. CDR3 length: 14 residues. Germline assignment: CDR1 LGHNA and CDR2 YNFKEQ. Here the CDR3 reads CASSPRLAGETQYF. Written as DNA, the CDR3 is TGTGCCAGCAGCCCAAGACTAGCAGGAGAGACCCAGTACTTC.